These T cell receptor beta chains were read from a single sample in a study of cytotoxic CD8 clonotypes in ibrutinib-treated CLL. Libraries were prepared by immunoSEQ multiplex PCR; TCRdb keeps only in-frame clonotypes and omits some of them. Here the sample spans roughly 190,000 clones, approximately 72% being singletons. The specimen was PBMCs, collected after 24 months of ibrutinib treatment. These receptors came from a human donor with chronic lymphocytic leukemia. CDR3s include the opening cysteine and the closing phenylalanine or tryptophan. A D gene is named only where the DNA matches it firmly. Rows may omit the clone size; those that give it use once, few, many or a size class.

clone size | D gene | J gene | V gene | CDR3 protein | CDR3 DNA
few | TRBD1 | TRBJ1-2 | TRBV27 | CASSKTGTAPGHYGYTF | TGTGCCAGCAGCAAGACCGGGACAGCCCCGGGGCACTATGGCTACACCTTC
NA | TRBD2 | TRBJ2-1 | TRBV4-3 | CASSQELAGFSSYNEQFF | TGCGCCAGCAGCCAAGAGCTAGCGGGATTCAGCTCCTACAATGAGCAGTTCTTC
NA | NA | TRBJ2-1 | TRBV18 | CASSEGGHINEQFF | TGTGCCAGCTCGGAGGGGGGACACATAAATGAGCAGTTCTTC
NA | NA | TRBJ2-5 | TRBV4-3 | CASSQAGMGGTQYF | TGCGCCAGCAGCCAAGCGGGGATGGGCGGGACCCAGTACTTC
few | TRBD1 | TRBJ1-1 | TRBV7-8 | CASSEGQMNTEAFF | TGTGCCAGCAGCGAGGGACAGATGAACACTGAAGCTTTCTTT
NA | TRBD1 | TRBJ2-1 | TRBV5-1 | CASSPRTPGQGMSEQFF | TGCGCCAGCAGCCCCCGGACCCCGGGACAGGGGATGAGTGAGCAGTTCTTC
NA | NA | TRBJ2-1 | TRBV6-6 | CASSYQGRSYNEQFF | TGTGCCAGCAGTTATCAGGGCCGCTCCTACAATGAGCAGTTCTTC
NA | NA | TRBJ1-1 | TRBV7-2 | CASSLLMGDTEAFF | TGTGCCAGCAGCTTATTGATGGGGGACACTGAAGCTTTCTTT
NA | NA | TRBJ2-7 | TRBV27 | CASSLRGAAYEQYF | TGTGCCAGCAGTTTACGGGGCGCTGCCTACGAGCAGTACTTC
NA | TRBD2 | TRBJ2-7 | TRBV5-1 | CASSRGLAGSEQYF | TGCGCCAGCAGCCGGGGACTAGCGGGAAGCGAGCAGTACTTC
NA | NA | TRBJ1-5 | TRBV27 | CASSPWSNQPQHF | TGTGCCAGCAGTCCCTGGAGCAATCAGCCCCAGCATTTT
NA | NA | TRBJ1-2 | TRBV19 | CATQVGRGYTF | TGTGCCACACAGGTGGGGAGAGGCTACACCTTC
NA | TRBD1 | TRBJ1-1 | TRBV7-9 | CASTLRQGANTEAFF | TGTGCCAGCACCCTAAGGCAGGGGGCGAACACTGAAGCTTTCTTT
few | NA | TRBJ2-2 | TRBV18 | CASSPTIFRELFF | TGTGCCAGCTCACCAACCATTTTTCGGGAGCTGTTTTTT
few | NA | TRBJ1-4 | TRBV4-3 | CASSHTGSDEKLFF | TGCGCCAGCAGCCACACAGGGTCGGATGAAAAACTGTTTTTT
few | NA | TRBJ2-3 | TRBV4-3 | CASSPRDWSTDTQYF | TGCGCCAGCAGCCCCCGGGACTGGAGCACAGATACGCAGTATTTT
once | NA | TRBJ2-5 | TRBV7-2 | CASSLHRQETQYF | TGTGCCAGCAGCTTGCACAGACAAGAGACCCAGTACTTC
NA | NA | TRBJ1-5 | TRBV28 | CASSWGNQPQHF | TGTGCCAGCAGTTGGGGGAATCAGCCCCAGCATTTT
NA | TRBD2 | TRBJ2-3 | TRBV5-1 | CASSRWTSANTDTQYF | TGCGCCAGCAGCAGATGGACTAGCGCAAACACAGATACGCAGTATTTT
NA | TRBD2 | TRBJ2-1 | TRBV28 | CASSSGLAQSWNEQFF | TGTGCCAGCAGTTCGGGACTAGCCCAGTCCTGGAATGAGCAGTTCTTC
NA | TRBD1 | TRBJ2-7 | TRBV6-5 | CASSYRDRGKSREQYF | TGTGCCAGCAGCTACCGGGACAGGGGAAAATCCCGAGAGCAGTACTTC
NA | NA | TRBJ2-3 | TRBV5-1 | CASSLGGSSTDTQYF | TGCGCCAGCAGCTTGGGCGGATCTAGCACAGATACGCAGTATTTT
NA | NA | TRBJ2-7 | TRBV29-1 | CSVGSYEQYF | TGCAGCGTTGGGTCCTACGAGCAGTACTTC
NA | NA | TRBJ2-5 | TRBV4-2 | CASSQEGETQYF | TGTGCCAGCAGCCAAGAAGGAGAGACCCAGTACTTC
NA | NA | TRBJ2-7 | TRBV7-2 | CASSLFGGASSYEQYF | TGTGCCAGCAGCTTATTTGGCGGAGCGAGCTCCTACGAGCAGTACTTC
NA | TRBD1 | TRBJ2-1 | TRBV6-5 | CASRGDRGPYNEQFF | TGTGCCAGCAGGGGCGACAGGGGCCCCTACAATGAGCAGTTCTTC
few | TRBD1 | TRBJ2-7 | TRBV5-5 | CASSPWDRGREQYF | TGTGCCAGCAGCCCCTGGGACAGGGGACGCGAGCAGTACTTC
few | TRBD1 | TRBJ1-5 | TRBV27 | CASRRTGHQPQHF | TGTGCCAGCAGAAGGACAGGGCATCAGCCCCAGCATTTT
NA | TRBD2 | TRBJ2-5 | TRBV29-1 | CSVDFVGAGGPQETQYF | TGCAGCGTTGATTTCGTTGGAGCGGGAGGACCACAAGAGACCCAGTACTTC